The rows below give T cell receptor beta chains drawn from one sample of a study of CD8 T cells in ankylosing spondylitis. Each CDR3 protein gets one entry after TCRdb re-called the 5' RACE reads with MiXCR. The sample includes 400,000 to 450,000 distinct CDR3 sequences, 17% of them seen just once. Sequencing used blood, either unsorted or a sorted T cell fraction (not recorded which). The receptors originated from a male donor with ankylosing spondylitis. CDR3s include the opening cysteine and the closing phenylalanine or tryptophan. A D gene is named only where the DNA matches it firmly. The size field is filled for only some rows; it gives once, few, many or a size class.

J gene,D gene,clone size,V gene,CDR3 DNA,CDR3 protein
TRBJ2-7,-,-,TRBV20-1,TGCAGTGCTAGGATAGCGCGCGGAACCTACGAGCAGTACTTC,CSARIARGTYEQYF
TRBJ1-5,-,-,TRBV5-1,TGCGCCAGCAGCTTGATCGTTAGGGACAATCAGCCCCAGCATTTT,CASSLIVRDNQPQHF
TRBJ2-1,TRBD2,many,TRBV29-1,TGCAGCGTTGAGGTTGCCTTAGGGGTCCGACTAGCGGGAGTATTTTCGGGTGAGCAGTTCTTC,CSVEVALGVRLAGVFSGEQFF
TRBJ2-7,-,few,TRBV12-3/TRBV12-4,TGTGCCAGCGGCTTTGGACAGACCTACGAGCAGTACTTC,CASGFGQTYEQYF
TRBJ2-7,TRBD2,many,TRBV29-1,TGCAGCGTTGAAGACCCTCCCCGCGGGAGACCCTCGTGGGAGCAGTACTTC,CSVEDPPRGRPSWEQYF
TRBJ2-3,TRBD2,few,TRBV5-1,TGCGCCAGCAGCTCCCCCCCGGGACTAGCGGCCTACACAGATACGCAGTATTTT,CASSSPPGLAAYTDTQYF
TRBJ2-3,TRBD2,many,TRBV6-1,TGTGCCAGCAGTCCCACCGGGACTAGCGGCACAGATACGCAGTATTTT,CASSPTGTSGTDTQYF
TRBJ1-2,-,once,TRBV7-9,TGTGCCAGCAGCTGGGGGGCACCCTATGGCTACACCTTC,CASSWGAPYGYTF
TRBJ2-3,-,-,TRBV29-1,TGCAGCGTCAGACACCCTAGCACAGATACGCAGTATTTT,CSVRHPSTDTQYF
TRBJ2-5,-,-,TRBV25-1,TGTGCCAGCGGGGAGGTTTTTGGGGGGGCGGACCCCGCCCAGTACTTC,CASGEVFGGADPAQYF
TRBJ2-3,-,many,TRBV10-3,TGTGCCATCAGTGTCGACAGTACAGATACGCAGTATTTT,CAISVDSTDTQYF
TRBJ1-2,-,-,TRBV12-3/TRBV12-4,TGTGCCAGCAGTTTATTTTCCCCGGGGAGTTCCACCTTC,CASSLFSPGSSTF
TRBJ1-5,-,-,TRBV6-1,TGTGCCAGCAGTCCACTGGGGCTCGGACAGAATGATCAGCCCCAGCATTTT,CASSPLGLGQNDQPQHF
TRBJ2-7,TRBD1,many,TRBV6-1,TGTGCCACCAAGGGACAGGGGGGCTACGAGCAGTACTTC,CATKGQGGYEQYF
TRBJ2-3,-,many,TRBV5-1,TGCGCCAGCAGCTTGGGGGTCGGCGACTACCGCACAGATACGCAGTATTTT,CASSLGVGDYRTDTQYF
TRBJ1-4,-,many,TRBV6-2/TRBV6-3,TGTGCCAGCAGTTACTCGATAAGGGGTGCGGCAACTAATGAAAAACTGTTTTTT,CASSYSIRGAATNEKLFF
TRBJ2-5,-,many,TRBV20-1,TGCAGTGCTGCCAGGTTAGGGGACCGATTGCGGGAGACCCAGTACTTC,CSAARLGDRLRETQYF
TRBJ2-7,-,-,TRBV5-1,TGCGCCAGCAGCTTTGACTTGCAGGCCAGCTCCTACGAGCAGTACTTC,CASSFDLQASSYEQYF
TRBJ2-3,-,-,TRBV20-1,TGCAGTGCTAGCGGTGGGACCAGGGGGGGCACAGATACGCAGTATTTT,CSASGGTRGGTDTQYF
TRBJ2-7,-,-,TRBV5-5,TGTGCCAGCAGCTTACGTATTGCAGGGGGGTCCTCCTACGAGCAGTACTTC,CASSLRIAGGSSYEQYF
TRBJ1-2,-,few,TRBV7-9,TGTGCCAGCAGCCCCGACAGAGAACCTAACTATGGCTACACCTTC,CASSPDREPNYGYTF
TRBJ1-5,-,-,TRBV3-1,TGTGCCAGCAGCCCTACCTCGGGCAATCAGCCCCAGCATTTT,CASSPTSGNQPQHF
TRBJ2-1,TRBD2,few,TRBV5-5,TGTGCCAGCAGCGGGACTAGCGGGGGGGCCTGGAATGAGCAGTTCTTC,CASSGTSGGAWNEQFF
TRBJ1-4,-,-,TRBV6-1,TGTGCCGTAGGGACCCAAGCAACTAATGAAAAACTGTTTTTT,CAVGTQATNEKLFF
TRBJ2-1,-,-,TRBV11-2,TGTGCCAGCAGCTTCGGGGCGTCGAGACAGTACAATGAGCAGTTCTTC,CASSFGASRQYNEQFF
TRBJ2-5,-,few,TRBV5-1,TGCGCCAGCAGCTCCGGGGGTGGGGCGAGGGAGACCCAGTACTTC,CASSSGGGARETQYF
TRBJ2-3,-,-,TRBV12-1,TGTGCCAGCAGCTTTGATCGCGGGAGAGGCGGCACAGATACGCAGTATTTT,CASSFDRGRGGTDTQYF
TRBJ2-2,TRBD1,few,TRBV3-1,TGTGCCAGCAGCCTCGGACAGGGGGCGGACACCGGGGAGCTGTTTTTT,CASSLGQGADTGELFF
TRBJ2-1,TRBD2,few,TRBV6-1,TGTGCCAGCACCGAAGATCTCGGGAGGGGTAATGAGCAGTTCTTC,CASTEDLGRGNEQFF
TRBJ1-3,-,many,TRBV12-3/TRBV12-4,TGTGCCAGCAGTTTATCGGGACGTTTTGGAAACACCATATATTTT,CASSLSGRFGNTIYF
TRBJ2-1,TRBD2,few,TRBV28,TGTGCCAGCAGTTTTCTAACTAGCGGGCCTTACAATGAGCAGTTCTTC,CASSFLTSGPYNEQFF
TRBJ1-1,-,-,TRBV6-6,TGTGCCAGCTGTTACCAAACAAAGGGAGCTTTCTTT,CASCYQTKGAFF
TRBJ2-6,TRBD1,few,TRBV11-1,TGTGCCAGCAGCTCCATGGGGACAGGGTTTGCGGGGGCCAACGTCCTGACTTTC,CASSSMGTGFAGANVLTF
TRBJ1-3,-,-,TRBV5-1,TGCGCCAGCAGCTTGGGTTCCCAGAGAGGAAACACCATATATTTT,CASSLGSQRGNTIYF
TRBJ2-1,-,-,TRBV11-1,TGTGCCAGCGGACGGGAGAGCTCCTACAATGAGCAGTTCTTC,CASGRESSYNEQFF
TRBJ2-7,-,many,TRBV29-1,TGCAGCGTTGGTGACAGAGGCTCCTACGAGCAGTACTTC,CSVGDRGSYEQYF
TRBJ2-1,-,-,TRBV5-1,TGCGCCAGCAGCTTGGGAGGGATTGGTGAGCAGTTCTTC,CASSLGGIGEQFF
TRBJ2-7,-,-,TRBV29-1,TGCAGCGGGACATTCTCCTACGAGCAGTACTTC,CSGTFSYEQYF
TRBJ2-4,-,-,TRBV3-1,TGTGCCAGCAGCACCGGGGCCAAAAACATTCAGTACTTC,CASSTGAKNIQYF
TRBJ1-6,-,-,TRBV5-1,TGCGCCAGCAGCTTGGGACAGGTTAATTCACCCCTCCACTTT,CASSLGQVNSPLHF
TRBJ1-1,-,-,TRBV12-3/TRBV12-4,TGTGCCAGCAGGAGCAAGAACACTGAAGCTTTCTTT,CASRSKNTEAFF
TRBJ2-2,-,-,TRBV30,TGTGCCTGGAGTGTAGGGGGGGTGGTTACCGGGGAGCTGTTTTTT,CAWSVGGVVTGELFF
TRBJ1-2,-,-,TRBV6-5,TGTGCCAGCAGTTTCACCAAGACAGGCCCATATGGCTACACCTTC,CASSFTKTGPYGYTF
TRBJ1-6,-,few,TRBV4-1,TGCGCCAGCAGCCAATTCGAGGGTGGAGATTCACCCCTCCACTTT,CASSQFEGGDSPLHF
TRBJ1-6,-,-,TRBV11-2,TGTGCCAGCAGCTTCCGGGATCCACAATATAATTCACCCCTCCACTTT,CASSFRDPQYNSPLHF
TRBJ2-1,TRBD2,many,TRBV29-1,TGCAGCGTTGAAGGGGGACTAGCTCCCTTGGGGCAGTTCTTC,CSVEGGLAPLGQFF
TRBJ2-1,-,few,TRBV6-2/TRBV6-3,TGTGCCAGCAGTTACTCTTGGGCGTACAATGAGCAGTTCTTC,CASSYSWAYNEQFF
TRBJ2-7,TRBD2,few,TRBV7-9,TGTGCCAGCAGCGTTAGCGGGGGTAACCGCGAGCAGTACTTC,CASSVSGGNREQYF
TRBJ2-3,TRBD2,-,TRBV11-2,TGTGCCAGCAGCTTAGATCGCGGCGGGGGGGCTTTGGATACGCAGTATTTT,CASSLDRGGGALDTQYF
TRBJ1-4,-,-,TRBV4-2,TGTGCCAGCAGCCAAGTGTTTAGTACAGGGAGATCGAATGAAAAACTGTTTTTT,CASSQVFSTGRSNEKLFF
TRBJ1-2,-,many,TRBV4-1,TGCGCCAGCAGCCAAGGAGGTATGGTCGAACCTAACTCCTGGGACTATGGCTACACCTTC,CASSQGGMVEPNSWDYGYTF
TRBJ1-1,TRBD1,few,TRBV19,TGTGCCAGTAGGCCGGGACAGGCGAACACTGAAGCTTTCTTT,CASRPGQANTEAFF